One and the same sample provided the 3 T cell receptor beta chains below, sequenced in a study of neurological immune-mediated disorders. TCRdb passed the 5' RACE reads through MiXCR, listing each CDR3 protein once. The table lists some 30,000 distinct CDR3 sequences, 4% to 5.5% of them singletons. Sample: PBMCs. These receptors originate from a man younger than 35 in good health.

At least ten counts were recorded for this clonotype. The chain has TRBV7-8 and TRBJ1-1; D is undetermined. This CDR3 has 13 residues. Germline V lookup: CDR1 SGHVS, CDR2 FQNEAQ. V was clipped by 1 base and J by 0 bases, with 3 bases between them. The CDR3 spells CASSLDLNTEAFF. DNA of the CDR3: TGTGCCAGCAGCTTAGACCTGAACACTGAAGCTTTCTTT.

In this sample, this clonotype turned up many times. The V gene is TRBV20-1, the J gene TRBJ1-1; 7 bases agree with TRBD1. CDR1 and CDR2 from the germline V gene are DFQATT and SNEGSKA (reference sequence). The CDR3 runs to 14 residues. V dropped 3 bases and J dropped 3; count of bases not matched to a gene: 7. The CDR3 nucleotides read TGCAGTGCTAGGGGGAATACAGGGGACACTGAAGCTTTCTTT. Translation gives CSARGNTGDTEAFF.

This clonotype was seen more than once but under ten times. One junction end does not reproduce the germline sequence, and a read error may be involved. The CDR3 loop reads CSASSGGGGQENF. DNA for the CDR3: TGCAGTGCTAGTTCGGGGGGGGGAGGACAGGAAAACTTC. The rearrangement joins TRBV20-1 to TRBJ2-7, with D possibly TRBD2 on 8 matching bases. From germline, CDR1 is DFQATT and CDR2 SNEGSKA (reference sequence). CDR3 size: 13 residues.